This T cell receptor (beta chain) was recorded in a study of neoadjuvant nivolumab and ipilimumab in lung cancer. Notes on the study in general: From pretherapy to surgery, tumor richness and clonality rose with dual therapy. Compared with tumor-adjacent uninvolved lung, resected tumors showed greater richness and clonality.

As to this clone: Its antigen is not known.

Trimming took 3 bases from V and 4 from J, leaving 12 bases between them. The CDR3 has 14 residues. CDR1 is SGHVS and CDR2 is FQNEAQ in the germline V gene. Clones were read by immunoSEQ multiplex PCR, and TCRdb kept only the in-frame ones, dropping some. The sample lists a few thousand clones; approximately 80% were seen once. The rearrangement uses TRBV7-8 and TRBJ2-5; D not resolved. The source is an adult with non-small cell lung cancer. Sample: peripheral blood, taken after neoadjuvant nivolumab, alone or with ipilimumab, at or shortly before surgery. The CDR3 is CASSFAPKLETQYF. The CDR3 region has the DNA TGTGCCAGCAGCTTTGCTCCAAAGCTAGAGACCCAGTACTTC.